A selection of T cell receptor beta chains follows, all from one sample in a study of OX40 agonist ivuxolimab in advanced cancers. Libraries were prepared by immunoSEQ multiplex PCR; TCRdb keeps only in-frame clonotypes and omits some of them. The table records 60,000 to 80,000 clones, around 80% of them present only once. The specimen was CD4+ or CD8+ T cells sorted from blood, collected in a trial of the OX40 agonist ivuxolimab. The receptors were sampled from an adult with an advanced solid tumor such as melanoma, head and neck, liver or kidney cancer. The CDR3 runs from the conserved cysteine through the conserved F or W. D genes are given only for firm matches. Clone size, where shown, is once, few, many, or a class for clones that have expanded.

V gene	clone size	J gene	D gene	CDR3 protein	CDR3 DNA
TRBV5-1	-	TRBJ1-2	TRBD1	CASSEGQGNYGYTF	TGCGCCAGCAGCGAAGGACAGGGGAACTATGGCTACACCTTC
TRBV10-3	medium-sized	TRBJ1-4	-	CAIRPQGPNEKLFF	TGTGCCATCAGGCCACAGGGACCTAATGAAAAACTGTTTTTT
TRBV4-1	-	TRBJ2-7	-	CASSHTSQDEQYF	TGCGCCAGCAGCCACACATCGCAGGACGAGCAGTACTTC
TRBV7-3	once	TRBJ2-2	TRBD1	CASSPGQGNTGELFF	TGTGCCAGCAGCCCAGGACAGGGTAACACCGGGGAGCTGTTTTTT
TRBV6-4	few	TRBJ2-3	-	CASSDSAATTDTQYF	TGTGCCAGCAGTGACTCTGCGGCTACTACAGATACGCAGTATTTT
TRBV5-6	-	TRBJ2-3	-	CASSLGFRSTDTQYF	TGTGCCAGCAGCTTGGGCTTCAGAAGCACAGATACGCAGTATTTT
TRBV5-1	-	TRBJ2-1	-	CASSWNRKGHPYNEQFF	TGCGCCAGCAGCTGGAACCGTAAGGGACACCCATACAATGAGCAGTTCTTC
TRBV28	-	TRBJ2-4	TRBD1	CASSSAGTAKNIQYF	TGTGCCAGCAGTTCCGCCGGGACAGCGAAAAACATTCAGTACTTC
TRBV15	-	TRBJ2-3	-	CATSPEVGRGYEDTQYF	TGTGCCACCAGCCCCGAGGTGGGCAGGGGTTATGAGGATACGCAGTATTTT
TRBV5-8	-	TRBJ2-5	-	CASSLGAWGTQYF	TGTGCCAGCAGCTTGGGTGCCTGGGGGACCCAGTACTTC
TRBV6-4	-	TRBJ1-5	-	CASSVRWDSNQPQHF	TGTGCCAGCAGTGTCAGGTGGGATAGCAATCAGCCCCAGCATTTT
TRBV4-1	few	TRBJ1-6	-	CASSQETTPQGDSPLHF	TGCGCCAGCAGCCAAGAAACGACACCCCAAGGGGATTCACCCCTCCACTTT
TRBV5-1	-	TRBJ2-7	TRBD2	CASSLKPAGGPGEQYF	TGCGCCAGCAGCTTGAAACCAGCGGGAGGGCCGGGAGAGCAGTACTTC
TRBV7-2	-	TRBJ1-1	TRBD1	CASSSGQLTEAFF	TGTGCCAGCAGCTCGGGACAGCTCACTGAAGCTTTCTTT
TRBV5-1	-	TRBJ2-3	TRBD2	CASSRGLAGELDTQYF	TGCGCCAGCAGCCGAGGACTAGCGGGAGAGTTAGATACGCAGTATTTT
TRBV2	few	TRBJ1-4	-	CASSLGAGVEKLFF	TGTGCCAGCAGTCTTGGGGCCGGTGTGGAAAAACTGTTTTTT
TRBV11-3	-	TRBJ2-5	TRBD1	CASSLWTGGEETQYF	TGTGCCAGCAGCCTATGGACAGGGGGGGAAGAGACCCAGTACTTC
TRBV5-4	few	TRBJ1-4	TRBD1	CASSLQGAVEKLFF	TGTGCCAGCAGCTTGCAGGGGGCGGTTGAAAAACTGTTTTTT
TRBV9	few	TRBJ1-2	TRBD1	CASSVARGQGAEGYTF	TGTGCCAGCAGCGTAGCTAGAGGGCAGGGGGCAGAAGGCTACACCTTC
TRBV7-8	-	TRBJ1-4	-	CASSLGGATGREKLFF	TGTGCCAGCAGCTTAGGGGGGGCTACCGGGCGGGAAAAACTGTTTTTT
TRBV7-2	-	TRBJ2-1	-	CASSPQSGRTNEQFF	TGTGCCAGCAGCCCGCAGTCCGGGAGAACCAATGAGCAGTTCTTC
TRBV5-4	-	TRBJ1-1	-	CASSQTTENTEAFF	TGTGCCAGCAGCCAAACTACAGAGAACACTGAAGCTTTCTTT
TRBV10-3	-	TRBJ2-1	TRBD2	CAISESASGTYNEQFF	TGTGCCATCAGTGAGTCGGCTAGCGGGACCTACAATGAGCAGTTCTTC
TRBV19	-	TRBJ1-1	TRBD1	CASSAQGRMNTEAFF	TGTGCCAGTAGTGCACAGGGGAGAATGAACACTGAAGCTTTCTTT
TRBV21-1	-	TRBJ2-7	-	CASSKAQAGAFYEQYF	TGTGCCAGCAGCAAAGCCCAAGCGGGAGCTTTCTACGAGCAGTACTTC
TRBV7-2	-	TRBJ2-1	-	CASSWSTGAFNEQFF	TGTGCCAGCAGTTGGTCCACAGGCGCTTTTAATGAGCAGTTCTTC
TRBV6-1	-	TRBJ1-1	-	CASSDQGIIAEAFF	TGTGCCAGCAGTGATCAGGGAATTATCGCTGAAGCTTTCTTT
TRBV29-1	-	TRBJ1-4	-	CSVEDPGTTTNEKLFF	TGCAGCGTTGAAGACCCTGGGACAACAACTAATGAAAAACTGTTTTTT
TRBV5-1	-	TRBJ1-6	TRBD1	CASSQDRGNSPLHF	TGCGCCAGCAGCCAGGACAGGGGGAATTCACCCCTCCACTTT
TRBV7-3	-	TRBJ1-3	-	CASICRWVGNTIYF	TGTGCCAGCATCTGCAGATGGGTCGGAAACACCATATATTTT
TRBV18	-	TRBJ2-7	-	CASSPPQRYEQYF	TGTGCCAGCTCACCACCCCAGCGGTACGAGCAGTACTTC
TRBV19	few	TRBJ1-5	-	CASSIGGRGQPQHF	TGTGCCAGTAGTATCGGGGGCCGTGGTCAGCCCCAGCATTTT
TRBV4-1	-	TRBJ1-1	-	CASSLVPGGNTEAFF	TGCGCCAGCAGCCTTGTCCCGGGGGGGAACACTGAAGCTTTCTTT
TRBV19	-	TRBJ2-1	-	CASSTGFEGQFF	TGTGCCAGTAGTACCGGCTTTGAAGGGCAGTTCTTC
TRBV9	once	TRBJ2-2	-	CASSVEGTNPTGELFF	TGTGCCAGCAGCGTAGAGGGGACCAACCCAACCGGGGAGCTGTTTTTT
TRBV10-3	-	TRBJ2-1	TRBD1	CAISGGQGEHEQFF	TGTGCCATCAGTGGGGGACAGGGTGAGCATGAGCAGTTCTTC
TRBV7-9	-	TRBJ2-7	-	CASSPSLGSSYEQYF	TGTGCCAGCAGCCCAAGCTTGGGAAGCTCCTACGAGCAGTACTTC
TRBV7-9	few	TRBJ2-7	-	CASSLEQNYEQYF	TGTGCCAGCAGCTTAGAACAGAACTACGAGCAGTACTTC
TRBV19	once	TRBJ2-7	-	CASSLSSYEQYF	TGTGCCAGTAGCCTCTCCAGCTACGAGCAGTACTTC
TRBV11-3	-	TRBJ2-7	-	CASSSDGYEQYF	TGTGCCAGCAGCTCAGACGGGTACGAGCAGTACTTC
TRBV6-5	-	TRBJ2-7	-	CASSYIREGYEQYF	TGTGCCAGCAGTTACATCCGGGAAGGATACGAGCAGTACTTC
TRBV19	-	TRBJ1-4	-	CASSQKGANEKLFF	TGTGCCAGTAGCCAGAAAGGAGCTAATGAAAAACTGTTTTTT
TRBV19	few	TRBJ2-2	-	CASSNRQGSGELFF	TGTGCCAGTAGTAATAGGCAGGGGAGCGGGGAGCTGTTTTTT
TRBV6-6	-	TRBJ1-2	-	CASSRDSNYGYTF	TGTGCCAGCAGTAGGGATTCTAACTATGGCTACACCTTC
TRBV6-6	-	TRBJ2-1	TRBD2	CASSPGTRGNNEQFF	TGTGCCAGCAGCCCCGGGACTAGGGGCAACAATGAGCAGTTCTTC